A single sample is the source of the 22 T cell receptor beta chains below, sequenced in a study of blood T cells in healthy people across ages (dated by TCRdb to between 2014 and 2017). Libraries were constructed by 5' RACE. The run used an Illumina HiSeq 2500. A second PCR of about 7 to 12 cycles was run with a J-beta primer mix and a sample-barcoded 5' primer. TCRdb passed the public sequencing reads through fastp at Q25 and MiXCR, retaining productive beta sequences. Merged by CDR3 protein, the rows form single entries marked with the most common genes and DNA. This sample is represented by hundreds of thousands of distinct CDR3 sequences; roughly 26% of them were singletons. The ten top clones hold around 2.9% of the sample. This sample also appeared in a second study, on T cells of mothers and their children.

Sequencing input: blood. These receptors all stem from a boy aged 10-17 years in good health.

The chain is built from TRBV4-1 and TRBJ1-1, with D perhaps matching TRBD1 (5 bases). The CDR3 has 15 residues. The V gene's germline CDR1 is MGHRA and CDR2 YSYEKL. The V and J ends lost 3 bases and 0 bases respectively, with 11 bases between them. CDR3: CASSHAGILNTEAFF. The CDR3 coding sequence is TGCGCCAGCAGCCATGCAGGGATTTTGAACACTGAAGCTTTCTTT.

This chain connects TRBV5-1 to TRBJ2-3; weak D call: TRBD2 (5 bases). V lost 3 bases and J lost 2, with 7 bases in between. The CDR3 covers 13 residues. Germline CDR1 and CDR2: SGHRS and YFSETQ. CDR3 nucleotide sequence: TGCGCCAGCAGCTCGACTACCACAGATACGCAGTATTTT. This codes for CASSSTTTDTQYF.

This clonotype was picked up a small number of times. V usage is TRBV7-2 and J usage is TRBJ2-5; no definite D call. The better agreement between TRBJ2-1 and the DNA end casts doubt on the J call. From germline, CDR1 is SGHTA and CDR2 FQGNSA. CDR3 length: 14 amino acids. As DNA, the CDR3 is TGTGCCAGCAGCTTCCTGAGTGGTTTCAATGAGCAGTTCTTC. Translated: CASSFLSGFNEQFF.

This clonotype was counted between two and nine times. The chain has TRBV7-2 and TRBJ2-5, with D perhaps matching TRBD1 or TRBD2 (7 bases each). Germline V gives CDR1 SGHTA, CDR2 FQGNSA. This CDR3 is 15 amino acids long. V was shortened by 7 bases and J by 1 base, with 16 bases between the two germline ends. The CDR3 DNA reads TGTGCCAGCAACCTCCAGGGGGGGCCCCAAGAGACCCAGTACTTC. Protein: CASNLQGGPQETQYF.

V gene TRBV20-1 combines with J gene TRBJ2-7, with D perhaps TRBD1 (6 bases). The CDR3 contains 14 residues. V gave up 0 bases and J gave up 2 bases, with 11 bases separating them. Germline CDR1 reads DFQATT; CDR2 reads SNEGSKA (reference sequence). CDR3 protein: CSAREGTTPYEQYF. The CDR3 DNA is TGCAGTGCTAGAGAAGGGACAACCCCCTACGAGCAGTACTTC.

The chain couples TRBV5-1 to TRBJ2-5; tentative D call: TRBD2 (5 bases). The closer fit of TRBJ2-1 to the DNA end suggests the J call may be wrong. CDR1 and CDR2 from the germline V gene are SGHRS and YFSETQ. This CDR3 has 14 amino acids. The CDR3 here is CASSFSGIGNEQFF. In DNA form, the CDR3 reads TGCGCCAGCAGCTTCTCGGGGATAGGGAATGAGCAGTTCTTC.

A word on this clonotype: Mismatch with germline at one junction end may stem from a read error. The chain combines TRBV10-3 with TRBJ2-5, with 9 bases identical to TRBD1. Germline CDR1 reads ENHRY; CDR2 reads SYGVKD. The CDR3 runs to 16 residues. The chain's CDR3 is CAISESGTGFQETQHF. The CDR3 bases are TGTGCCATCAGTGAGTCCGGGACAGGGTTCCAAGAGACCCAGCATTTC.

Details on this clonotype: One junction end does not reproduce the germline sequence, and a read error may be involved. The gene calls are TRBV11-2 and TRBJ2-5; D possibly corresponds to TRBD2 (5 bases). The CDR3 extends over 12 amino acids. Germline V gene lookup returns CDR1 SGHAT and CDR2 FQNNGV. CDR3 DNA: TGTGCCTGCAGCACGGGGATTGAGACCCAGTACTTC. Residues: CACSTGIETQYF.

This clonotype was observed a handful of times. CDR3 in amino acids: CASSPVRFRVYGYTF. DNA of the CDR3: TGTGCCAGCAGCCCCGTTCGGTTTCGAGTATATGGCTACACCTTC. The chain uses TRBV7-2 and TRBJ1-2; unclear D gene. Trimming removed 5 bases at V and 5 bases at J, with 18 bases between. The CDR3 totals 15 residues. Germline-derived CDR1 and CDR2 are SGHTA and FQGNSA.

A few counts support this clonotype. The chain combines TRBV29-1 with TRBJ2-5; 8 bases fit TRBD1. V shed 6 bases, J shed 7 bases, and the junction held 13 bases outside the gene matches. This CDR3 has 14 amino acids. The V gene's germline CDR1 is SQVTM and CDR2 ANQGSEA. The CDR3 sequence is CSVHGQGRQSTQYF. DNA of the CDR3: TGCAGCGTCCACGGACAGGGCAGGCAATCGACCCAGTACTTC.

In this sample, this clonotype turned up a few times. The gene calls are TRBV5-1 and TRBJ2-3; a possible D gene is TRBD2 (6 bases). CDR1 and CDR2 from the germline V gene are SGHRS and YFSETQ. The CDR3 is made up of 16 amino acids. Trimming removed 5 bases from V and 2 bases from J, with 18 bases in between. DNA for the CDR3: TGCGCCAGCAGTCCAGAGGCTCGGGGGTACACAGATACGCAGTATTTT. This translates into CASSPEARGYTDTQYF.

This chain joins TRBV3-1 and TRBJ1-1; D call uncertain. V was trimmed by 0 bases and J by 6 bases, leaving 17 bases between them. Germline V gives CDR1 LGHDT, CDR2 YNNKEL (reference sequence). The CDR3 has 16 residues. As DNA, the CDR3 is TGTGCCAGCAGCCAAGATCGGAGACCGGGGAGGTCTGAAGCTTTCTTT. This sequence encodes CASSQDRRPGRSEAFF. The whole variable domain, filled in from reference TRBV3-1 and TRBJ1-1, reads DTAVSQTPKYLVTQMGNDKSIKCEQNLGHDTMYWYKQDSKKFLKIMFSYNNKELIINETVPNRFSPKSPDKAHLNLHINSLELGDSAVYFCASSQDRRPGRSEAFFGQGTRLTVV.

This chain links TRBV7-9 with TRBJ2-1; 9 bases fit TRBD1. Germline values: CDR1 SEHNR, CDR2 FQNEAQ (reference sequence). This CDR3 region has 21 residues. V lost 1 base and J lost 0; bases outside the gene matches: 16. The CDR3 is CASSLGIMAGTGLSSYNEQFF. CDR3 nucleotide sequence: TGTGCCAGCAGCTTAGGTATCATGGCCGGGACAGGGCTCAGCTCCTACAATGAGCAGTTCTTC.

V is TRBV6-6 and J is TRBJ1-4; the match to TRBD1 covers 7 bases. The germline CDR1 and CDR2 sequences are MNHNY and SVGAGI (reference sequence). This CDR3 contains 15 residues. V lost 6 bases to trimming and J lost 8 bases; unmatched junction nucleotides: 12. The CDR3 DNA reads as TGTGCCAGCAGCGCTATTACAGGGGACGAGGAAAAACTGTTTTTT. Protein: CASSAITGDEEKLFF.

The chain recombines TRBV14 with TRBJ1-2; D gene ambiguous. The germline CDR1 and CDR2 sequences are SGHDN and FVKESK. The CDR3 is made up of 14 amino acids. V was trimmed by 1 base and J by 8 bases, leaving 14 bases between them. The DNA of the CDR3 is TGTGCCAGCAGCCAAGTGACGGGCCTGGGGGGCTACACCTTC. It codes for CASSQVTGLGGYTF.

There are a few counts of this clonotype. The CDR3 nucleotides read TGCAGTGCTAGAGATCGTGGGGGACACTCCTACGAGCAGTACTTC. It encodes CSARDRGGHSYEQYF. V gene TRBV20-1 combines with J gene TRBJ2-7; D possibly corresponds to TRBD1 (6 bases). Trimming pared 0 bases from V and 0 bases from J, leaving 12 bases between. The CDR3 has 15 residues. Germline CDR1 reads DFQATT; CDR2 reads SNEGSKA (reference sequence).

This clonotype was seen a few times. The rearrangement links TRBV20-1 to TRBJ2-3, with 11 positions matching TRBD2. V was clipped by 4 bases and J by 0 bases; unmatched bases: 3. Germline CDR1 is DFQATT and CDR2 is SNEGSKA (reference sequence). This CDR3 is 15 amino acids long. CDR3 in amino acids: CSATRTSGSTDTQYF. CDR3 DNA sequence: TGCAGTGCTACCAGGACTAGCGGGAGCACAGATACGCAGTATTTT.

The chain employs TRBV7-3 and TRBJ2-5; TRBD1 or TRBD2 may be the D gene (5 bases each). V lost 1 base and J lost 1, with 10 bases in between. The germline V gene has CDR1 SGHTA and CDR2 FQGTGA. The CDR3 is 15 amino acids. CDR3: CASSLRGVGQETQYF. The CDR3 nucleotides read TGTGCCAGCAGCTTAAGAGGGGTGGGCCAAGAGACCCAGTACTTC.

The chain employs TRBV27 and TRBJ1-1; D ambiguous. The germline V and J ends were trimmed by 5 bases and 6 bases, with 13 bases remaining between them. Germline V lookup: CDR1 MNHEY, CDR2 SMNVEV (reference sequence). This CDR3 has 13 residues. The CDR3 is CASSTPGSAEAFF. CDR3 DNA: TGTGCCAGCAGTACCCCGGGGAGCGCTGAAGCTTTCTTT.

J is TRBJ2-2 and V is TRBV4-1; 8 bases line up with TRBD2. J was trimmed by 7 bases and V by 6 bases; bases with no gene match: 13. CDR3 length: 16 amino acids. Germline V CDR1 and CDR2: MGHRA, YSYEKL. The CDR3 DNA sequence: TGCGCCAGCAGACCCAACTCCGGGGGGGCTGACGGGGAGCTGTTTTTT. Amino acids: CASRPNSGGADGELFF.

The sample holds many counts of this clonotype. CDR3 coding DNA: TGTGCCAGCAGCCGCGCCTCCGGGGCCGCGGATTACGAGCAGTACTTC. Its protein is CASSRASGAADYEQYF. The chain is built from TRBV3-1 and TRBJ2-7; D tentatively fits TRBD1 or TRBD2 (5 bases each). Germline V gene lookup returns CDR1 LGHDT and CDR2 YNNKEL (reference sequence). The CDR3 totals 16 residues. V lost 4 bases to trimming and J lost 4 bases, with 20 bases between them.

The genes are TRBV28 and TRBJ2-7; D is undetermined. This CDR3 spans 13 amino acids. Trimming left V 5 bases short and J 3 bases short, with 11 bases between. Germline assignment: CDR1 MDHEN and CDR2 SYDVKM. This chain's CDR3 is CASSVPDSYEQYF. CDR3 coding DNA: TGTGCCAGCAGTGTACCAGATAGCTACGAGCAGTACTTC. The complete variable domain, with remaining parts taken from reference TRBV28 and TRBJ2-7, reads DVKVTQSSRYLVKRTGEKVFLECVQDMDHENMFWYRQDPGLGLRLIYFSYDVKMKEKGDIPEGYSVSREKKERFSLILESASTNQTSMYLCASSVPDSYEQYFGPGTRLTVT.